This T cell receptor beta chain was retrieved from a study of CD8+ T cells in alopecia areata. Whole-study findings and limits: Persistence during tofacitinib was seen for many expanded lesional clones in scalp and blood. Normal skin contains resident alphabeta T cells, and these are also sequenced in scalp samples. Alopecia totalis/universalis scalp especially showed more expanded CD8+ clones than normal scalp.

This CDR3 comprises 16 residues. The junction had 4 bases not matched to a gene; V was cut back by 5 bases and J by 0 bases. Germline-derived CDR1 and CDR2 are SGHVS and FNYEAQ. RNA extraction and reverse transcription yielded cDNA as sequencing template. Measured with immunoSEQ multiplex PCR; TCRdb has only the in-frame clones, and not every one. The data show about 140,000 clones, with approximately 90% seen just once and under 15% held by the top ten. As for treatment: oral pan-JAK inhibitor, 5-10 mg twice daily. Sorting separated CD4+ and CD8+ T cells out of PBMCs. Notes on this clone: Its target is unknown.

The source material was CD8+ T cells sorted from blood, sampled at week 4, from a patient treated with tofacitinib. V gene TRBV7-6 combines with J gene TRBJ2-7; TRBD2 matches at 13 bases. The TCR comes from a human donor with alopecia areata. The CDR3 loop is CASSPWTSGSSYEQYF. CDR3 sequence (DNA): TGTGCCAGCAGCCCGTGGACTAGCGGGAGCTCCTACGAGCAGTACTTC.